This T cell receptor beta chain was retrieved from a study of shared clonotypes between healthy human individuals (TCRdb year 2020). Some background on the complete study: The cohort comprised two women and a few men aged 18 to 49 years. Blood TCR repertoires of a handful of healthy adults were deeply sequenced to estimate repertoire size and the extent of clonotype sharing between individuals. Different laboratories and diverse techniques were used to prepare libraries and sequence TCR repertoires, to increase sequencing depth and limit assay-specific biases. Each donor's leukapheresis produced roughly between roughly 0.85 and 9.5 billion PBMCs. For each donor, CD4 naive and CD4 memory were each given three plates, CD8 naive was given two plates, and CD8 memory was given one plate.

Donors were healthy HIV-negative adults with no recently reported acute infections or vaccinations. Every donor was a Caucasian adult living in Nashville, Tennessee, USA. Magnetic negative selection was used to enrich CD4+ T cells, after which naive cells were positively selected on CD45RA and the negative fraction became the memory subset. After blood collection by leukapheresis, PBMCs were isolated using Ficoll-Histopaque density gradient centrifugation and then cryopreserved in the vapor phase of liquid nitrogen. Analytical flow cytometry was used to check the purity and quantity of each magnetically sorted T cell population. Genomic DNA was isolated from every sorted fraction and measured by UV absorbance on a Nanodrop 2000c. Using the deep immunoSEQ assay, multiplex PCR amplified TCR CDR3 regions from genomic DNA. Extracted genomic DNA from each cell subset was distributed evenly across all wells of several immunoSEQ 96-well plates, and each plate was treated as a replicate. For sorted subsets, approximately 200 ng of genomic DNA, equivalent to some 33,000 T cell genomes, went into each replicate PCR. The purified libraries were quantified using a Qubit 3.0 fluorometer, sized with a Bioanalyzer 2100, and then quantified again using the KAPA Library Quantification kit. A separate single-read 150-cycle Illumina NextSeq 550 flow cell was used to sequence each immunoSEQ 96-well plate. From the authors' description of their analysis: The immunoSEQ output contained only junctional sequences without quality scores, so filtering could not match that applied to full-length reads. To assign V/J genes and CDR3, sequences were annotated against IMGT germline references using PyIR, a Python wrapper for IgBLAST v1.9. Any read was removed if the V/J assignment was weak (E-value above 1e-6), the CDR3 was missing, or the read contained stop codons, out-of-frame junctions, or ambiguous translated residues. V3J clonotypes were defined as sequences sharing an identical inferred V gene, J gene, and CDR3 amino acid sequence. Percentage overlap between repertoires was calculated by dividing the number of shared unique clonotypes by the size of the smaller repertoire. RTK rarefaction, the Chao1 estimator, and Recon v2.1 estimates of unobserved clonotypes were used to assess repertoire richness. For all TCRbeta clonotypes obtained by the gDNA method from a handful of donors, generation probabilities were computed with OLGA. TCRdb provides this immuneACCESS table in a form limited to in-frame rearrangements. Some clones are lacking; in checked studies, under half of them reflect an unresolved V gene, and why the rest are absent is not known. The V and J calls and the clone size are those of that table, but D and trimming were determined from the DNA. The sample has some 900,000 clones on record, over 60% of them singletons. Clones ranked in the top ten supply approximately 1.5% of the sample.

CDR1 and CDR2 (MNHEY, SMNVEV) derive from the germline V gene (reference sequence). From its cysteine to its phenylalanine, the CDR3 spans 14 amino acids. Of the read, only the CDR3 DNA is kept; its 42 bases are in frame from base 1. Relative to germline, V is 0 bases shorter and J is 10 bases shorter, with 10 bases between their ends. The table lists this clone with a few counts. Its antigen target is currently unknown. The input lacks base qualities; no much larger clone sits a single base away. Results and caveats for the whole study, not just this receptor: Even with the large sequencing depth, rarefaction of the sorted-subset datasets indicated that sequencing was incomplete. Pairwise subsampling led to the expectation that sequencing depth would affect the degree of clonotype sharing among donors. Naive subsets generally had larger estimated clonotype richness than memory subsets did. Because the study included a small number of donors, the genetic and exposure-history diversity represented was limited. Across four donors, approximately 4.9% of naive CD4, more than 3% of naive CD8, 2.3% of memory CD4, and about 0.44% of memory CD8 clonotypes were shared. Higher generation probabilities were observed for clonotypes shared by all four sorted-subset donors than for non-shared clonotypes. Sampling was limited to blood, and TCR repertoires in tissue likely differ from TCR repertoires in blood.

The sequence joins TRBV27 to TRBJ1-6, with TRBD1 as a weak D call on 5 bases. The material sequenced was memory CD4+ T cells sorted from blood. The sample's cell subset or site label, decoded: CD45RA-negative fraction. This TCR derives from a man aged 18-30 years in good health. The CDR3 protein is CASSLSPRDSPLHF. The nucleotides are TGTGCCAGCAGTTTATCTCCGAGGGACTCACCCCTCCACTTT.